These 24 T cell receptor beta chains were all obtained from the same sample, sequenced in a study of T cell changes during pregnancy in multiple sclerosis. Method: immunoSEQ multiplex PCR; TCRdb's copy keeps in-frame clones and lacks some. This table holds 39,000 or so clones, approximately 94% found once. Specimen: CD8+ T cells from peripheral blood mononuclear cells, collected in the third trimester of pregnancy. The receptors here all came from a female donor with multiple sclerosis, enrolled in a pregnancy study.

V is TRBV6-1 and J is TRBJ2-1, with TRBD1 identical over 11 bases. The V segment lost 7 bases and the J segment 4 bases; nucleotides outside the gene matches: 6. The CDR3 loop spans 15 amino acids. In germline, CDR1 is MNHNS, CDR2 SASEGT. CDR3 bases: TGTGCCAGCACTCCGGACAGGGGGCCTTACAATGAGCAGTTCTTC. Protein: CASTPDRGPYNEQFF.

The rearrangement joins TRBV2 to TRBJ2-1; TRBD2 aligns across 8 bases. Germline V lookup: CDR1 SNHLY, CDR2 FYNNEI. CDR3 length equals 12 residues. Trimming cost V 7 bases and J 9 bases; bases outside gene matches: 5. The chain's CDR3 is CASIGGRIEQFF. In DNA form, the CDR3 reads TGTGCCAGCATAGGCGGGAGGATTGAGCAGTTCTTC.

This clone came up once. CDR3 nucleotides: TGTGCCAGCAGCAAGCGCTACACAGATACGCAGTATTTT. It encodes CASSKRYTDTQYF. The chain couples TRBV6-1 to TRBJ2-3; D is undetermined. This CDR3 is built from 13 residues. V was shortened by 6 bases and J by 2 bases, with 9 bases between the two germline ends. The germline CDR1 and CDR2 sequences are MNHNS and SASEGT.

This clone is a singleton in its sample. V is TRBV2 and J is TRBJ1-2; 10 positions match TRBD1. The germline CDR1 and CDR2 sequences are SNHLY and FYNNEI. There are 15 residues in the CDR3. V gave up 7 bases and J gave up 5 bases; unmatched junction bases: 10. This chain's CDR3 is CASIYATGGVYGYTF. The DNA of the CDR3 is TGTGCCAGCATTTACGCGACAGGGGGCGTTTATGGCTACACCTTC.

V is TRBV19 and J is TRBJ2-5, with D possibly matching TRBD1 (5 bases). With 6 bases removed from V and 2 bases from J, the gap between germline ends came to 7 bases. Germline-derived CDR1 and CDR2 are LNHDA and SQIVND (reference sequence). This CDR3 has 12 residues. The CDR3 sequence: CASRGEQETQYF. Written as DNA, the CDR3 is TGTGCCAGTAGAGGGGAACAAGAGACCCAGTACTTC.

The chain is built from TRBV7-9 and TRBJ1-2, with no clear D. Deletions cut 5 bases from V and 0 bases from J, with 10 bases between. This CDR3 has 14 residues. Germline assignment: CDR1 SEHNR and CDR2 FQNEAQ (reference sequence). The CDR3 sequence: CASSEQLSNYGYTF. The CDR3 bases are TGTGCCAGCAGCGAACAGCTATCTAACTATGGCTACACCTTC. The full variable domain, rest sourced from reference TRBV7-9 and TRBJ1-2, is DTGVSQNPRHKITKRGQNVTFRCDPISEHNRLYWYRQTLGQGPEFLTYFQNEAQLEKSRLLSDRFSAERPKGSFSTLEIQRTEQGDSAMYLCASSEQLSNYGYTFGSGTRLTVV.

For the CDR3, the DNA is TGTGCCAGCAGCTTAGAGGCGGTTAGCACAGATACGCAGTATTTT. Translated, it gives CASSLEAVSTDTQYF. V and J are TRBV11-2 and TRBJ2-3; D is uncertain. Trimming removed 0 bases from V and 0 bases from J, with 7 bases in between. This CDR3 has 15 amino acids. Germline-derived CDR1 and CDR2 are SGHAT and FQNNGV.

This chain uses TRBV5-1 with TRBJ1-2, with 12 bases identical to TRBD1. This CDR3 has 14 residues. Germline assignment: CDR1 SGHRS and CDR2 YFSETQ. V trimming: 4 bases; J trimming: 6 bases; junction bases outside the gene matches: 4. The CDR3 bases are TGCGCCAGCAGCGGGACAGGGGGCGCAAATGGCTACACCTTC. Translating gives CASSGTGGANGYTF.

This chain links TRBV7-2 with TRBJ1-2; 10 nucleotides match TRBD1. The J segment lost 5 bases and the V segment lost 4 bases, leaving 4 bases of the junction unmatched. The CDR3 runs 14 residues. Germline lookup yields CDR1 SGHTA and CDR2 FQGNSA. CDR3 DNA: TGTGCCAGCAGCTCCCGGGACAGGGGTTATGGCTACACCTTC. Translation gives CASSSRDRGYGYTF.

The V and J genes are TRBV28 and TRBJ2-4; maybe TRBD2 (6 bases). CDR1 and CDR2 from the germline V gene are MDHEN and SYDVKM. The ends were cut back, 5 bases at V and 8 bases at J, with 19 bases in the middle. CDR3 length equals 15 residues. CDR3 sequence (DNA): TGTGCCAGCAGTCGGGACTCCTCTAAGAGGGACATTCAGTACTTC. It specifies CASSRDSSKRDIQYF.

The chain combines TRBV27 with TRBJ2-1; 11 positions match TRBD2. Germline V gene lookup returns CDR1 MNHEY and CDR2 SMNVEV (reference sequence). J gave up 12 bases and V 4 bases, and 14 bases lay outside the gene matches. The length of the CDR3 is 16 residues. The CDR3: CASSSMTSGTSWGQFF. In nucleotides, the CDR3 is TGTGCCAGCAGTTCGATGACTAGCGGGACTTCGTGGGGGCAGTTCTTC.

The count of this clone is one. This chain connects TRBV27 to TRBJ2-7, with D tentatively TRBD2 (5 bases). Trimming cost V 7 bases and J 4 bases, with 17 bases left between them. Germline V CDR1 and CDR2: MNHEY, SMNVEV (reference sequence). The CDR3 length is 14 residues. CDR3: CASTPGGRVYEQYF. CDR3 bases: TGTGCCAGCACCCCTGGCGGGCGAGTGTACGAGCAGTACTTC.

V and J are TRBV7-9 and TRBJ2-7; 9 bases agree with TRBD1. In germline, CDR1 is SEHNR, CDR2 FQNEAQ (reference sequence). Trimming cost V 6 bases and J 5 bases; bases outside gene matches: 11. This CDR3 is 15 amino acids long. Here the CDR3 DNA reads TGTGCCAGCAGTCCCTCGGGGACAGGGCGTCACGAGCAGTACTTC. Its protein is CASSPSGTGRHEQYF.

By sample fraction, this clone is hyperexpanded (1% or more). The chain carries TRBV27 and TRBJ2-3, with 9 nucleotides matching TRBD2. The CDR3 contains 14 residues. Germline CDR1 reads MNHEY; CDR2 reads SMNVEV (reference sequence). Losses at the gene ends were 5 bases for V and 7 bases for J; bases not matched to a gene: 7. The CDR3 DNA follows: TGTGCCAGCAGTAGGGCGGGAGGGACGTATACGCAGTATTTT. Residues: CASSRAGGTYTQYF.

The V gene is TRBV28, the J gene TRBJ2-4; tentatively, D is TRBD1 (6 bases). This CDR3 contains 19 residues. Per germline, CDR1 MDHEN and CDR2 SYDVKM. Trimming left V 7 bases short and J 2 bases short, with 27 bases between. CDR3 DNA: TGTGCCAGCAACAAATTGGCCGACAGGTCCGGGGTCTCCAAAAACATTCAGTACTTC. Amino acid sequence: CASNKLADRSGVSKNIQYF.

V is TRBV27 and J is TRBJ1-1; D gene uncertain. The CDR3 runs 15 residues. V lost 6 bases and J lost 2, with 16 bases in between. Germline V lookup: CDR1 MNHEY, CDR2 SMNVEV (reference sequence). The CDR3 loop is CASRIRWSRNTEAFF. The CDR3 nucleotides read TGTGCCAGCAGGATCAGGTGGTCAAGAAACACTGAAGCTTTCTTT.

J is TRBJ1-5 and V is TRBV2; the D gene is possibly TRBD1 (5 bases). Germline-derived CDR1 and CDR2 are SNHLY and FYNNEI. V was cut by 4 bases and J by 2 bases, with 15 bases left in between. The CDR3 runs to 16 residues. CDR3 loop: CASSVSEGEGNQPQHF. CDR3 DNA: TGTGCCAGCAGTGTTTCGGAAGGGGAGGGCAATCAGCCCCAGCATTTT.

This clone has more than one count but fewer than ten. The chain is built from TRBV29-1 and TRBJ2-2; D may be TRBD2 (6 bases). Trimming removed 6 bases at V and 5 bases at J, with 10 bases between. Germline loops: CDR1 SQVTM, CDR2 ANQGSEA. CDR3 length: 12 amino acids. The chain's CDR3 is CSVPSVTGELFF. The CDR3 DNA reads as TGCAGCGTGCCTAGCGTGACCGGGGAGCTGTTTTTT.

The chain combines TRBV4-3 with TRBJ2-7, with a possible D match to TRBD1 (5 bases). The CDR3 totals 16 residues. Trimming pared 1 base from V and 4 bases from J, leaving 17 bases between. Germline CDR1 reads LGHNA; CDR2 reads YSLEER. The CDR3 spells CASSQGWGVAEYEQYF. In DNA, the CDR3 is TGCGCCAGCAGCCAAGGATGGGGCGTAGCAGAGTACGAGCAGTACTTC.

The J gene is TRBJ1-1, the V gene TRBV10-3; D perhaps matches TRBD1 (6 bases). The CDR3 extends over 15 amino acids. CDR1 ENHRY and CDR2 SYGVKD come from the germline V gene. Trimming took 0 bases from V and 6 from J, leaving 14 bases between them. CDR3 nucleotide sequence: TGTGCCATCAGTGAGTCGTCAGGGGCGAAGTCTGAAGCTTTCTTT. Its protein is CAISESSGAKSEAFF.

The V call is TRBV19, the J call TRBJ1-1; D gene uncertain. The germline V gene has CDR1 LNHDA and CDR2 SQIVND (reference sequence). Deletions cut 4 bases from V and 1 base from J, with 16 bases between. CDR3 length: 16 residues. CDR3 in DNA: TGTGCCAGTAGTAGTCCCTGGCGAACTAAGAACACTGAAGCTTTCTTT. Protein product: CASSSPWRTKNTEAFF.

CDR3: CASTLGHLNTEAFF. CDR3 bases: TGTGCCAGTACCCTTGGACACTTGAACACTGAAGCTTTCTTT. This rearrangement joins TRBV19 to TRBJ1-1; tentatively, D is TRBD1 (5 bases). In germline, CDR1 is LNHDA, CDR2 SQIVND (reference sequence). The CDR3 consists of 14 residues. V lost 7 bases and J lost 0, with 12 bases in between.

This clone was observed a single time. The chain carries TRBV27 and TRBJ2-3; 13 bases line up with TRBD2. J lost 2 bases, V lost 5 bases, and 4 bases had no gene match. The CDR3 spans 16 residues. The germline gives CDR1 MNHEY, CDR2 SMNVEV (reference sequence). The CDR3 loop reads CASSKGTSGTTDTQYF. In DNA, the CDR3 is TGTGCCAGCAGTAAAGGGACTAGCGGGACCACAGATACGCAGTATTTT.

V gene TRBV19 combines with J gene TRBJ2-2, with 7 bases aligning to TRBD1. The CDR3 consists of 15 residues. The germline V gene encodes CDR1 LNHDA and CDR2 SQIVND (reference sequence). After removal of 7 bases from V and 1 base from J, the junction contained 6 bases not matched to a gene. The CDR3 sequence: CASKEGAGNTGELFF. In DNA, the CDR3 is TGTGCCAGTAAAGAGGGGGCTGGGAACACCGGGGAGCTGTTTTTT.